This passage covers 29 T cell receptor beta chains from one sample sequenced in a study of T cell repertoires in aging, cancer and after chemotherapy. Peripheral blood genomic DNA, not sorted cells or RNA, was the template. Multiplex touch-down PCR with TRB-A/B primers amplified rearranged V-D-J TRB sequences. TCRdb re-called the multiplex PCR reads through MiXCR, storing one row per CDR3 protein. The sample includes more than 9,000 distinct CDR3 sequences, more than 30% of them seen just once. Sequenced: blood. The receptor source for this set is a human donor in good health.

CDR3: CARGTGGLRTGELFF. The CDR3, as DNA: TGTGCCAGGGGTACAGGCGGCTTAAGGACCGGGGAGCTGTTTTTT. V usage is TRBV19 and J usage is TRBJ2-2, with a possible D match to TRBD1 (5 bases). The CDR3 has 15 residues. Trimming took 9 bases from V and 5 from J, leaving 19 bases between them. CDR1 is LNHDA, CDR2 SQIVND, per germline (reference sequence).

The chain is built from TRBV6-5 and TRBJ1-2, with D hard to call. The CDR3 spans 14 residues. Germline V gene sequence: CDR1 MNHEY, CDR2 SVGAGI. V lost 0 bases, J lost 2 bases, and 7 bases lay in between. The CDR3 reads CASSYSAVNYGYTF. The CDR3 region has the DNA TGTGCCAGCAGTTACTCGGCAGTAAACTATGGCTACACCTTC.

This clonotype was observed a few times. The chain employs TRBV27 and TRBJ1-6, with D perhaps TRBD1 (5 bases). The CDR3 extends over 14 amino acids. Looked up from germline, CDR1 is MNHEY and CDR2 is SMNVEV (reference sequence). V was trimmed by 2 bases and J by 7 bases, leaving 9 bases between them. CDR3 amino acids: CASSLAGLNSPLHF. The CDR3 DNA is TGTGCCAGCAGTTTAGCAGGGTTGAATTCACCCCTCCACTTT.

There are a few counts of this clonotype. This rearrangement joins TRBV28 to TRBJ2-7; the D is unclear. Germline values: CDR1 MDHEN, CDR2 SYDVKM. Trimming removed 1 base from V and 2 bases from J, with 12 bases in between. This CDR3 spans 15 amino acids. CDR3 region: CASSLFKDSAYEQYF. The CDR3 nucleotides are TGTGCCAGCAGTTTATTCAAGGATTCCGCCTACGAGCAGTACTTC.

This chain uses TRBV29-1 with TRBJ2-6; TRBD1 matches at 11 bases. Germline-derived CDR1 and CDR2 are SQVTM and ANQGSEA. The CDR3 length is 16 residues. Unmatched junction bases numbered 4, after V lost 5 bases and J lost 1 base. The CDR3 bases are TGCAGCGTTCCGGGACAGGGGGGATCTGGGGCCAACGTCCTGACTTTC. Translated: CSVPGQGGSGANVLTF.

The rearrangement links TRBV5-4 to TRBJ2-3; 9 nucleotides line up with TRBD2. CDR1 and CDR2 from the germline V gene are SGHNT and YYREEE (reference sequence). V lost 1 base and J lost 7; bases outside the gene matches: 7. The CDR3 is made up of 15 amino acids. CDR3 in amino acids: CASSLWASGTNTQYF. DNA of the CDR3: TGTGCCAGCAGCTTGTGGGCTAGCGGGACCAATACGCAGTATTTT.

The table lists this clonotype with a few counts. The chain employs TRBV27 and TRBJ2-5, with no clear D. CDR1 and CDR2 (germline): MNHEY, SMNVEV (reference sequence). The length of the CDR3 is 13 residues. With 3 bases removed from V and 2 bases from J, the gap between germline ends came to 7 bases. The CDR3 nucleotides read TGTGCCAGCAGTTTTAGGCGGCAAGAGACCCAGTACTTC. Translation: CASSFRRQETQYF.

This clonotype showed up just once. The chain recombines TRBV5-6 with TRBJ2-3, with TRBD2 matching 13 bases. V gave up 3 bases and J gave up 3 bases; unmatched junction bases: 10. The CDR3 runs 18 residues. Germline assignment: CDR1 SGHDT and CDR2 YYEEEE. The CDR3 DNA is TGTGCCAGCAGCTGGACTAGCGGGAGTAGGATAGGAACAGATACGCAGTATTTT. This sequence encodes CASSWTSGSRIGTDTQYF.

The gene calls are TRBV12-3 or TRBV12-4 and TRBJ2-1; 9 nucleotides align to TRBD2. The CDR3 sequence is 15 residues long. J was trimmed by 6 bases and V by 3 bases; bases with no gene match: 6. The CDR3 nucleotides are TGTGCCAGCAGTTTCATGACTAGCGGTCTCAATGAGCAGTTCTTC. It is translated as CASSFMTSGLNEQFF.

V gene TRBV19 combines with J gene TRBJ2-2; D is possibly TRBD1 (7 bases). Germline lookup yields CDR1 LNHDA and CDR2 SQIVND (reference sequence). Between the trimmed V and J ends, which lost 9 bases and 4 bases, there was a span of 18 bases. The CDR3 is 15 residues long. CDR3 nucleotide sequence: TGTGCCAGCCACATACGGCAGGGGGGCACCGGGGAGCTGTTTTTT. It yields the protein CASHIRQGGTGELFF.

The chain uses TRBV6-5 and TRBJ1-2; D is unresolved. The CDR3 runs 14 residues. Trimming left V 2 bases short and J 3 bases short, with 10 bases between. Germline assignment: CDR1 MNHEY and CDR2 SVGAGI. CDR3 nucleotide sequence: TGTGCCAGCAGTTACAATACACCAGACTATGGCTACACCTTC. The encoded protein is CASSYNTPDYGYTF.

V gene TRBV6-6 combines with J gene TRBJ2-2; D might be TRBD1 (6 bases). V lost 8 bases and J 6 bases, leaving 16 bases between the germline ends. This CDR3 spans 14 amino acids. Germline CDR1 and CDR2: MNHNY and SVGAGI (reference sequence). The DNA of the CDR3 is TGTGCCAGCTGCCCCAGGGGTGGGGCCGGGGAGCTGTTTTTT. It encodes CASCPRGGAGELFF.

This clonotype was detected only a few times. The rearrangement uses TRBV27 and TRBJ2-2; 11 bases map to TRBD2. The CDR3 is 15 amino acids. With V trimmed by 4 bases and J by 5 bases, 3 bases remained unmatched. Germline lookup yields CDR1 MNHEY and CDR2 SMNVEV (reference sequence). The DNA of the CDR3 is TGTGCCAGCAGTTGGGGGACTAGCGGAACCGGGGAGCTGTTTTTT. Translated: CASSWGTSGTGELFF.

This clonotype was detected only a few times. The chain combines TRBV6-1 with TRBJ1-3; D is uncertain. V dropped 7 bases and J dropped 3 bases, with 13 bases sitting between them. Germline assignment: CDR1 MNHNS and CDR2 SASEGT. This CDR3 is built from 14 residues. As DNA, the CDR3 is TGTGCCAGCACCCTTGAGGGAAATGGAAACACCATATATTTT. Residues: CASTLEGNGNTIYF.

The V gene is TRBV20-1, the J gene TRBJ1-1; D ambiguous. CDR1 DFQATT and CDR2 SNEGSKA come from the germline V gene (reference sequence). This CDR3 spans 16 amino acids. Trimming left V 3 bases short and J 0 bases short, with 17 bases between. CDR3 amino acids: CSARSRISRMNTEAFF. In DNA, the CDR3 is TGCAGTGCTAGGAGTCGTATCTCGCGGATGAACACTGAAGCTTTCTTT.

The chain carries TRBV7-9 and TRBJ2-7; 12 bases match TRBD2. CDR1 and CDR2 (germline): SEHNR, FQNEAQ (reference sequence). The V gene end was trimmed by 5 bases and the J gene end by 1 base; junction bases not matched to a gene: 15. The CDR3 loop spans 19 amino acids. In nucleotides, the CDR3 is TGTGCCAGCAGCCCCGGAGCGGGCCCGACTAGCGGGGGTTCCTACGAGCAGTACTTC. It translates to CASSPGAGPTSGGSYEQYF. The full variable domain, rest sourced from reference TRBV7-9 and TRBJ2-7, is DTGVSQNPRHKITKRGQNVTFRCDPISEHNRLYWYRQTLGQGPEFLTYFQNEAQLEKSRLLSDRFSAERPKGSFSTLEIQRTEQGDSAMYLCASSPGAGPTSGGSYEQYFGPGTRLTVT.

The rearrangement joins TRBV6-5 to TRBJ2-7; D gene unclear. This CDR3 has 14 residues. V shed 4 bases and J shed 2 bases, with 12 bases lying between them. Per germline, CDR1 MNHEY and CDR2 SVGAGI. This chain's CDR3 is CASSFSGGTYEQYF. The CDR3 DNA is TGTGCCAGCAGTTTCTCAGGTGGGACCTACGAGCAGTACTTC.

The chain is built from TRBV7-9 and TRBJ2-1, with TRBD2 matching 7 bases. Germline loops: CDR1 SEHNR, CDR2 FQNEAQ (reference sequence). The CDR3 has 18 amino acids. Unmatched junction bases numbered 20, after V lost 6 bases and J lost 6 bases. The CDR3 nucleotides read TGTGCCAGCAGGCCAACCTATGTTAGGCGGGAGATTGCCAATGAGCAGTTCTTC. It is translated as CASRPTYVRREIANEQFF.

Concerning this clonotype itself: Compared with germline, one end of the junction differs, possibly owing to a read error. The gene calls are TRBV24-1 and TRBJ2-2, with D perhaps matching TRBD2 (5 bases). The CDR3 runs to 15 residues. Germline CDR1 KGHDR, CDR2 SFDVKD. The DNA of the CDR3 is TGTGCCACCAGTGAAATTAGTAGCGACACCGGGGAGCTGGTTTTT. Protein sequence: CATSEISSDTGELVF.

This chain uses TRBV27 with TRBJ2-3; D gene unclear. Germline CDR1 reads MNHEY; CDR2 reads SMNVEV (reference sequence). The CDR3 sequence is 14 residues long. Trimming took off 0 bases at V and 3 bases at J, with 7 bases between the two ends. CDR3 in amino acids: CASSLSYGTDTQYF. DNA of the CDR3: TGTGCCAGCAGTTTATCCTATGGTACAGATACGCAGTATTTT.

The rearrangement joins TRBV27 to TRBJ1-2; 10 bases align to TRBD1. Trimming cost V 5 bases and J 9 bases; bases outside gene matches: 6. The CDR3 has 13 residues. Germline V gene sequence: CDR1 MNHEY, CDR2 SMNVEV (reference sequence). The CDR3 here is CASSVTGGGSYTF. CDR3 nucleotide sequence: TGTGCCAGCAGTGTGACAGGGGGCGGGAGCTACACCTTC.

By sample fraction, this clonotype is medium-sized. This chain joins TRBV19 and TRBJ2-3; perhaps TRBD2 as D (5 bases). Looked up from germline, CDR1 is LNHDA and CDR2 is SQIVND (reference sequence). The CDR3 has 13 residues. Trimming removed 3 bases at V and 8 bases at J, with 12 bases between. The CDR3: CASSIGLAATQYF. Here the CDR3 DNA reads TGTGCCAGTAGTATTGGCCTAGCAGCTACGCAGTATTTT.

This clonotype qualifies as medium-sized. V usage is TRBV19 and J usage is TRBJ2-7; 12 positions match TRBD1. The CDR3 consists of 14 residues. Unmatched junction bases numbered 3, after V lost 4 bases and J lost 5 bases. In germline, CDR1 is LNHDA, CDR2 SQIVND (reference sequence). CDR3 protein: CASSNRDRGHEQYF. CDR3 DNA sequence: TGTGCCAGTAGTAACCGGGACAGGGGGCACGAGCAGTACTTC.

This chain joins TRBV5-4 and TRBJ2-5; 10 positions agree with TRBD2. The CDR3 length is 15 residues. In germline, CDR1 is SGHNT, CDR2 YYREEE (reference sequence). The V and J ends lost 4 bases and 1 base, in that order; junction bases with no gene match: 4. CDR3 in amino acids: CASSASGRAQETQYF. DNA for the CDR3: TGTGCCAGCAGCGCAAGCGGGAGGGCCCAAGAGACCCAGTACTTC.

J is TRBJ2-1 and V is TRBV6-1; 12 bases fit TRBD2. In germline, CDR1 is MNHNS, CDR2 SASEGT. Unmatched junction bases numbered 4, after V lost 6 bases and J lost 4 bases. This CDR3 comprises 15 residues. CDR3 sequence (DNA): TGTGCCAGCAGGGGGGGGACTAGCGGGTACAATGAGCAGTTCTTC. Protein product: CASRGGTSGYNEQFF.

Sample share makes this clonotype medium-sized. The chain joins TRBV29-1 to TRBJ2-3, with unresolved D. This CDR3 spans 12 amino acids. Per germline, CDR1 SQVTM and CDR2 ANQGSEA. Trimming cost V 3 bases and J 2 bases, with 6 bases left between them. The CDR3: CSVDRFTDTQYF. CDR3 coding DNA: TGCAGCGTTGATAGATTCACAGATACGCAGTATTTT.

This clonotype was seen only a few times. The rearrangement links TRBV6-5 to TRBJ1-2; D possibly corresponds to TRBD1 (6 bases). This CDR3 has 15 amino acids. Germline V lookup: CDR1 MNHEY, CDR2 SVGAGI. V lost 4 bases and J 8 bases, leaving 20 bases between the germline ends. CDR3 loop: CASSSAPGTKAGYTF. CDR3 nucleotides: TGTGCCAGCAGTTCCGCCCCTGGGACAAAAGCCGGCTACACCTTC.

A few counts support this clonotype. At one boundary the junction diverges from the germline segment, which might be a read error. The DNA for the CDR3 is TGTGCCAGCAATTACCACAATCAGCCCCAGCATTTT. Protein sequence: CASNYHNQPQHF. The chain uses TRBV6-2 or TRBV6-3 and TRBJ1-5; D gene ambiguous. CDR1 and CDR2 (germline): MNHEY, SVGEGT. The CDR3 extends over 12 amino acids.

By share, this clonotype counts as medium-sized. This sequence joins TRBV29-1 and TRBJ2-1, with TRBD2 identical over 7 bases. CDR3 length equals 15 residues. Germline trimming cut 3 bases from V and 0 bases from J; bases unmatched to any gene: 5. The germline gives CDR1 SQVTM, CDR2 ANQGSEA. CDR3 residues: CSVDRLAASYNEQFF. The CDR3 bases are TGCAGCGTTGACCGGCTAGCGGCCTCCTACAATGAGCAGTTCTTC.